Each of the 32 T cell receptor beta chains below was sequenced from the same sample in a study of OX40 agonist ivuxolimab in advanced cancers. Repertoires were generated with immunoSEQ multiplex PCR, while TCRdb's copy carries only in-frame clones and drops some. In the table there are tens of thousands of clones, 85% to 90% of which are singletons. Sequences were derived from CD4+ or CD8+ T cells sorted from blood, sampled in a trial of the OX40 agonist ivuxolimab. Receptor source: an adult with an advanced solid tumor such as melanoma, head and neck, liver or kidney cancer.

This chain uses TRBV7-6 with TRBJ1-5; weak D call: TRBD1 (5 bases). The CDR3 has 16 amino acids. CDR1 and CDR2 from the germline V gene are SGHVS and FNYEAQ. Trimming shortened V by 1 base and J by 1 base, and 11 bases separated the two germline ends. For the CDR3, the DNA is TGTGCCAGCAGCTTAGGAGGATGGGGCAGCAATCAGCCCCAGCATTTT. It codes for CASSLGGWGSNQPQHF. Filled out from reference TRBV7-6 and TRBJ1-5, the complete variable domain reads GAGVSQSPRYKVTKRGQDVALRCDPISGHVSLYWYRQALGQGPEFLTYFNYEAQQDKSGLPNDRFSAERPEGSISTLTIQRTEQRDSAMYRCASSLGGWGSNQPQHFGDGTRLSIL.

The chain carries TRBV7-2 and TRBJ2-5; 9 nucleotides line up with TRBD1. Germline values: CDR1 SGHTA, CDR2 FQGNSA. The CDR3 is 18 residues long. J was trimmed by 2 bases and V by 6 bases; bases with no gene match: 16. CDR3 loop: CASSYPGQGGSGQETQYF. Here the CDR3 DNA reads TGTGCCAGCAGTTACCCGGGACAGGGAGGTTCCGGTCAAGAGACCCAGTACTTC.

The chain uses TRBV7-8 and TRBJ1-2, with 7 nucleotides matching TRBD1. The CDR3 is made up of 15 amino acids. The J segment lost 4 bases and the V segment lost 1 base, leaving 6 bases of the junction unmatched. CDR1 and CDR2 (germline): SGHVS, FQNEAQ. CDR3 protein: CASSLVGQPSYGYTF. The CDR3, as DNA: TGTGCCAGCAGCTTAGTGGGACAGCCAAGCTATGGCTACACCTTC.

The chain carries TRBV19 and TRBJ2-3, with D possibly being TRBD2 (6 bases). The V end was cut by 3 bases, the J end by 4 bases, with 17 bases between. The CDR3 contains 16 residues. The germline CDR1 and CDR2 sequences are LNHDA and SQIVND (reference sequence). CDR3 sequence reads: CASSMGLPIFPDTQYF. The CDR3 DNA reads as TGTGCCAGTAGTATGGGACTTCCCATCTTCCCAGATACGCAGTATTTT. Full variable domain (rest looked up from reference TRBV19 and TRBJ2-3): DGGITQSPKYLFRKEGQNVTLSCEQNLNHDAMYWYRQDPGQGLRLIYYSQIVNDFQKGDIAEGYSVSREKKESFPLTVTSAQKNPTAFYLCASSMGLPIFPDTQYFGPGTRLTVL.

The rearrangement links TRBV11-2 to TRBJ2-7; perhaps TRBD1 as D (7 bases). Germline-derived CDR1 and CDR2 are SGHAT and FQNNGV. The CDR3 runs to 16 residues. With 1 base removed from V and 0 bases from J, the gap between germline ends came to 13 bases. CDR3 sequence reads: CASSLGRDSFSYEQYF. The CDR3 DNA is TGTGCCAGCAGCTTAGGGAGGGACAGTTTCTCCTACGAGCAGTACTTC.

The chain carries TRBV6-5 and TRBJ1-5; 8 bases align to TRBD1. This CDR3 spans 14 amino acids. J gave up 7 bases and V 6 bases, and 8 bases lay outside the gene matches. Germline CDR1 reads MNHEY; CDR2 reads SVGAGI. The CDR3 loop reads CASRPGTGEQPQHF. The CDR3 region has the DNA TGTGCCAGCAGGCCAGGGACAGGAGAGCAGCCCCAGCATTTT.

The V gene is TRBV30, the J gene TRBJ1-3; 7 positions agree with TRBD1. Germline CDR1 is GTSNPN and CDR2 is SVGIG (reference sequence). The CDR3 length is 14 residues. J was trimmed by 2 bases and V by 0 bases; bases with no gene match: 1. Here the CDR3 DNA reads TGTGCCTGGAGTGTAGGGACAGCTGGAAACACCATATATTTT. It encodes CAWSVGTAGNTIYF.

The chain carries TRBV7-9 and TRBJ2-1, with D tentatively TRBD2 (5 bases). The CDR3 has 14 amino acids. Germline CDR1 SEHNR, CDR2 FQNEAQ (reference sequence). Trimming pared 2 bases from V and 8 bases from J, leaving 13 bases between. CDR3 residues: CASSLKRRAHEQFF. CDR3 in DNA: TGTGCCAGCAGCTTAAAGAGGCGGGCGCATGAGCAGTTCTTC.

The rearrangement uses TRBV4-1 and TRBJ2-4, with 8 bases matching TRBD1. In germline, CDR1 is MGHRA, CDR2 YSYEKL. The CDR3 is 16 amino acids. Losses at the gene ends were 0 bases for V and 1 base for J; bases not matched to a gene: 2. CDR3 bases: TGCGCCAGCAGCCAAGAGGGGGACAGGGCCAAAAACATTCAGTACTTC. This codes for CASSQEGDRAKNIQYF.

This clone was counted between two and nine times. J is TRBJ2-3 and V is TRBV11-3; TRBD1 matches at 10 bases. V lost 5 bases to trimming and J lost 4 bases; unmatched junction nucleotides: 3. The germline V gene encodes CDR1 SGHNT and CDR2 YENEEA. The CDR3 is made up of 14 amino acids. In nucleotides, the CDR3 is TGTGCCAGCAGCCCTGGGACAGGGGCAGATACGCAGTATTTT. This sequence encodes CASSPGTGADTQYF.

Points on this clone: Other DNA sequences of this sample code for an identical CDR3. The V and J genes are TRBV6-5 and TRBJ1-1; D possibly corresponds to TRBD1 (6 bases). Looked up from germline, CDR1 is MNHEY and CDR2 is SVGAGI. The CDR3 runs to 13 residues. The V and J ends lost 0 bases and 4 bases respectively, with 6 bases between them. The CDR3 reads CASSYSGGTEAFF. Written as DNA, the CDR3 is TGTGCCAGCAGTTACTCAGGGGGCACTGAAGCTTTCTTT.

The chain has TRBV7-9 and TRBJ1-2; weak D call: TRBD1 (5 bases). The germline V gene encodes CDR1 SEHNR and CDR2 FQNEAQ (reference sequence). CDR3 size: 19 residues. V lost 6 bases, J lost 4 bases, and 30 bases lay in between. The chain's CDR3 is CASSLTVPHALHNRYGYTF. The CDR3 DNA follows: TGTGCCAGCAGTTTGACAGTACCTCACGCCCTCCATAACCGCTATGGCTACACCTTC. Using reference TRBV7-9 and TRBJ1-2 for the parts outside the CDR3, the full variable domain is DTGVSQNPRHKITKRGQNVTFRCDPISEHNRLYWYRQTLGQGPEFLTYFQNEAQLEKSRLLSDRFSAERPKGSFSTLEIQRTEQGDSAMYLCASSLTVPHALHNRYGYTFGSGTRLTVV.

The CDR3 DNA reads as TGTGCCAGCAGTGAATTCGGGCCCGAAGGCTACAATGAGCAGTTCTTC. It yields the protein CASSEFGPEGYNEQFF. The genes are TRBV25-1 and TRBJ2-1; D gene uncertain. Germline V gene data show CDR1 as MGHDK and CDR2 as SYGVNS. This CDR3 is 16 amino acids long. V was trimmed by 1 base and J by 3 bases, leaving 13 bases between them.

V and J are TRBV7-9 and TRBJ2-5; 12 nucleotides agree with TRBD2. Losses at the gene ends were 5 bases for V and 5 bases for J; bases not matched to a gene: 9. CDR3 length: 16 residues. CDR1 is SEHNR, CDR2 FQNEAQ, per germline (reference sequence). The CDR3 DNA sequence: TGTGCCAGCAGCCCTAGCGGGGGGGCCCGGGAGGAGACCCAGTACTTC. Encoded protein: CASSPSGGAREETQYF.

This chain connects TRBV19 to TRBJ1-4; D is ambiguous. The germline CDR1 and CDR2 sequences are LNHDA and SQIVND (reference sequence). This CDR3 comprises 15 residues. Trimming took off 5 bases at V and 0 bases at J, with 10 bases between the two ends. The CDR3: CASSARVATNEKLFF. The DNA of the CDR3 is TGTGCCAGTAGTGCACGGGTCGCAACTAATGAAAAACTGTTTTTT.

The chain's CDR3 is CSVDSNYGYTF. CDR3 nucleotide sequence: TGCAGCGTTGACAGTAACTATGGCTACACCTTC. The rearrangement links TRBV29-1 to TRBJ1-2; D is unresolved. Per the germline V gene, CDR1 is SQVTM and CDR2 is ANQGSEA. The V end lost 3 bases, the J end lost 1 base, and 3 bases lay between the germline ends. The CDR3 runs 11 residues. Full variable domain (remainder filled in from reference TRBV29-1 and TRBJ1-2): SAVISQKPSRDICQRGTSLTIQCQVDSQVTMMFWYRQQPGQSLTLIATANQGSEATYESGFVIDKFPISRPNLTFSTLTVSNMSPEDSSIYLCSVDSNYGYTFGSGTRLTVV.

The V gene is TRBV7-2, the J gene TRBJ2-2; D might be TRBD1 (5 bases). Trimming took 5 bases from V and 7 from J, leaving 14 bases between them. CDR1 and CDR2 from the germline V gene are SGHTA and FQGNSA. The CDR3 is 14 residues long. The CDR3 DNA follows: TGTGCCAGCAGCCGGGCAGGGCTCGGCGGGGAGCTGTTTTTT. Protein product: CASSRAGLGGELFF. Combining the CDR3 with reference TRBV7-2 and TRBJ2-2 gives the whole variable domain GAGVSQSPSNKVTEKGKDVELRCDPISGHTALYWYRQSLGQGLEFLIYFQGNSAPDKSGLPSDRFSAERTGGSVSTLTIQRTQQEDSAVYLCASSRAGLGGELFFGEGSRLTVL.

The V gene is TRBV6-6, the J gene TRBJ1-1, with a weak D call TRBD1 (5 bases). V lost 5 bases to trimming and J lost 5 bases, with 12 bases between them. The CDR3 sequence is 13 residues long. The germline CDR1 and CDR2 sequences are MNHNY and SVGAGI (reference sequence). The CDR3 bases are TGTGCCAGCAGTGTGGGGGGTGGGACTGAAGCTTTCTTT. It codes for CASSVGGGTEAFF.

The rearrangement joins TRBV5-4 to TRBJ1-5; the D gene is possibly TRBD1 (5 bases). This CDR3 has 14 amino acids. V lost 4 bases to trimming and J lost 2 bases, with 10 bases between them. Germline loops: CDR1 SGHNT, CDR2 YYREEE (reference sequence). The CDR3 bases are TGTGCCAGCAGCCTGGGGGGGGGCAATCAGCCCCAGCATTTT. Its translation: CASSLGGGNQPQHF.

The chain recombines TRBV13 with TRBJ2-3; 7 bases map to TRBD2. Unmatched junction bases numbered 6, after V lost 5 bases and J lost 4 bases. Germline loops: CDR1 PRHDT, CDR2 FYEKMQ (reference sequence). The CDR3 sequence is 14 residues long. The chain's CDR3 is CASSPGRGADTQYF. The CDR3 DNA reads TGTGCCAGCAGCCCGGGGAGGGGTGCAGATACGCAGTATTTT.

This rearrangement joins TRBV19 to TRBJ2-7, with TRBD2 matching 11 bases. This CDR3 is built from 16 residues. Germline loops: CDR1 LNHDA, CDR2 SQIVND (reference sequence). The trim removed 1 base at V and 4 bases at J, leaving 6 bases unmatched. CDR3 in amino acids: CASSIGGLAGSYEQYF. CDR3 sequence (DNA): TGTGCCAGTAGTATAGGAGGACTAGCGGGTTCTTACGAGCAGTACTTC.

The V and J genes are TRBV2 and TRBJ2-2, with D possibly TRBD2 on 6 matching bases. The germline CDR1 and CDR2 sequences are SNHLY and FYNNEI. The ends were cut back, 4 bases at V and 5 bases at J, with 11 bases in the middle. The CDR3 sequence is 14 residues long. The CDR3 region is CASSASGTTGELFF. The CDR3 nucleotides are TGTGCCAGCAGTGCGTCCGGGACTACCGGGGAGCTGTTTTTT.

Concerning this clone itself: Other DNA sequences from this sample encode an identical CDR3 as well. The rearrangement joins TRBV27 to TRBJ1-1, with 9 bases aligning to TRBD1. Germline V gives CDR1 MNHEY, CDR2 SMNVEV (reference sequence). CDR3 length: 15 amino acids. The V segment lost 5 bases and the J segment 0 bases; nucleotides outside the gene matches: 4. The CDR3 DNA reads TGTGCCAGCAGTCCGACAGGGGGTTTGAACACTGAAGCTTTCTTT. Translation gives CASSPTGGLNTEAFF.

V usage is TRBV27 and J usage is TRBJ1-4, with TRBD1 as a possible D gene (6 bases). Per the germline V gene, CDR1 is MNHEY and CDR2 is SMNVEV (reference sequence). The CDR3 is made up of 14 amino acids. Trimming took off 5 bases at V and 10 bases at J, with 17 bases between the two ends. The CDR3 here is CASSQRGGGPKLFF. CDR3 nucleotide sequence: TGTGCCAGCAGTCAGAGGGGCGGGGGGCCAAAACTGTTTTTT.

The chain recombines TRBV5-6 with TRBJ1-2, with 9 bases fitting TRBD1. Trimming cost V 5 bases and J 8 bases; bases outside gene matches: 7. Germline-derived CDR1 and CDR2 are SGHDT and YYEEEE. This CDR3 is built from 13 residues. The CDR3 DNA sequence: TGTGCCAGCAGGGCAGACAGGGGGGGCGGCTACACCTTC. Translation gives CASRADRGGGYTF.

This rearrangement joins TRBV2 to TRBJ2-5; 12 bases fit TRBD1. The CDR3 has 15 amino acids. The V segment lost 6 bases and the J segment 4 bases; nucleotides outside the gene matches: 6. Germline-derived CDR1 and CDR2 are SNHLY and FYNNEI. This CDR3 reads CASSRDRGRSETQYF. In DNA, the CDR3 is TGTGCCAGCAGCCGGGACAGGGGGCGATCAGAGACCCAGTACTTC.

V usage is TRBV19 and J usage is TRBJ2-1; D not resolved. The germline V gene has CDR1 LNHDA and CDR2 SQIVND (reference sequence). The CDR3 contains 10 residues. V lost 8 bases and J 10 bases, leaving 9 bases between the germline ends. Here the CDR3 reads CASGFSEQFF. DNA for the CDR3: TGTGCCAGTGGGTTCAGCGAGCAGTTCTTC.

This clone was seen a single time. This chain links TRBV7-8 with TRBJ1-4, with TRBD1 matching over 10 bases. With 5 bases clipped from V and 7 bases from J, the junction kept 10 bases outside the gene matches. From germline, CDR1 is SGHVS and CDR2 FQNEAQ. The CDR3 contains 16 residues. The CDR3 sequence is CASSRDRGREPEKLFF. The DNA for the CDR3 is TGTGCCAGCAGCCGCGACAGGGGGCGGGAGCCTGAAAAACTGTTTTTT. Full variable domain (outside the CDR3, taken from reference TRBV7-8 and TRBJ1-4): GAGVSQSPRYKVAKRGQDVALRCDPISGHVSLFWYQQALGQGPEFLTYFQNEAQLDKSGLPSDRFFAERPEGSVSTLKIQRTQQEDSAVYLCASSRDRGREPEKLFFGSGTQLSVL.

For the CDR3, the DNA is TGTGCCAGCAGCTCCGGACTGGACTACAATGAGCAGTTCTTC. It codes for CASSSGLDYNEQFF. The rearrangement uses TRBV7-9 and TRBJ2-1; weak D call: TRBD2 (5 bases). In germline, CDR1 is SEHNR, CDR2 FQNEAQ (reference sequence). This CDR3 is built from 14 residues. With 4 bases removed from V and 3 bases from J, the gap between germline ends came to 10 bases.

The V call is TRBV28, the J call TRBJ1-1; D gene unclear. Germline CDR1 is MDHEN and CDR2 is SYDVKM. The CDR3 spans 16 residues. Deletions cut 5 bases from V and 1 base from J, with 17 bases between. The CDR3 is CASSPPLEGGNTEAFF. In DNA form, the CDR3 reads TGTGCCAGCAGTCCACCATTAGAGGGTGGGAACACTGAAGCTTTCTTT.

The CDR3 sequence: CASNLGNQETQYF. CDR3 DNA: TGTGCCAGCAATTTGGGGAACCAAGAGACCCAGTACTTC. The chain employs TRBV13 and TRBJ2-5; D call uncertain. Germline CDR1 is PRHDT and CDR2 is FYEKMQ (reference sequence). V gave up 7 bases and J gave up 0 bases, with 9 bases separating them. There are 13 residues in the CDR3.

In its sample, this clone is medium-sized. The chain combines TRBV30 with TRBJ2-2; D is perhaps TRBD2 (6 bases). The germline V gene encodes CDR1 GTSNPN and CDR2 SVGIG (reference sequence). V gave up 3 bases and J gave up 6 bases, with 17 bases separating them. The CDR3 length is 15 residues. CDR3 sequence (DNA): TGTGCCTGGAGAGAGTCGTGGGGGGAGGCCGGGGAGCTGTTTTTT. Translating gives CAWRESWGEAGELFF.